Each of the 8 T cell receptor beta chains below was sequenced from the same sample in a study of OX40 agonist ivuxolimab in advanced cancers. Sequencing was performed with immunoSEQ multiplex PCR; in TCRdb, only in-frame clones are kept and a portion is missing. The data contain 30,000 to 35,000 clones, under 85% of them singletons. The sequencing here drew on CD4+ or CD8+ T cells sorted from blood, taken in a trial of the OX40 agonist ivuxolimab. The receptor source for this set is an adult with an advanced solid tumor such as melanoma, head and neck, liver or kidney cancer.

The chain employs TRBV30 and TRBJ2-3; TRBD2 might be the D (6 bases). V was cut by 7 bases and J by 2 bases, with 13 bases left in between. Germline V gives CDR1 GTSNPN, CDR2 SVGIG (reference sequence). The CDR3 consists of 13 residues. CDR3 residues: CALLGGTTDTQYF. The CDR3 coding sequence is TGTGCCTTACTTGGGGGGACCACAGATACGCAGTATTTT. Variable domain in full (rest from reference TRBV30 and TRBJ2-3): SQTIHQWPATLVQPVGSPLSLECTVEGTSNPNLYWYRQAAGRGLQLLFYSVGIGQISSEVPQNLSASRPQDRQFILSSKKLLLSDSGFYLCALLGGTTDTQYFGPGTRLTVL.

V and J are TRBV19 and TRBJ1-2; D is perhaps TRBD1 (5 bases). Trimming cost V 4 bases and J 1 base, with 7 bases left between them. CDR1 is LNHDA, CDR2 SQIVND, per germline (reference sequence). CDR3 size: 13 residues. The CDR3 sequence: CASSKGLNYGYTF. CDR3 DNA sequence: TGTGCCAGTAGTAAGGGACTTAACTATGGCTACACCTTC.

This chain connects TRBV30 to TRBJ1-1; TRBD1 is a possible D gene (5 bases). CDR1 and CDR2 from the germline V gene are GTSNPN and SVGIG (reference sequence). The CDR3 is 15 amino acids. V gave up 2 bases and J gave up 1 base, with 14 bases separating them. The CDR3 region is CAWSLPGRGNTEAFF. The CDR3 DNA is TGTGCCTGGAGTCTCCCGGGACGTGGGAACACTGAAGCTTTCTTT.

This clone is a singleton in its sample. The rearrangement uses TRBV6-1 and TRBJ1-2; 10 bases line up with TRBD1. V shed 7 bases and J 4 bases; nucleotides not matched to a gene: 6. Per the germline V gene, CDR1 is MNHNS and CDR2 is SASEGT. The CDR3 runs to 14 residues. The CDR3 here is CASKTGGVIYGYTF. Here the CDR3 DNA reads TGTGCCAGCAAGACAGGGGGCGTCATCTATGGCTACACCTTC.

The genes are TRBV19 and TRBJ1-4, with D perhaps TRBD1 (6 bases). CDR1 is LNHDA, CDR2 SQIVND, per germline (reference sequence). The length of the CDR3 is 15 residues. V was shortened by 4 bases and J by 8 bases, with 17 bases between the two germline ends. CDR3 in DNA: TGTGCCAGTAGTACTTCACAGGGATCGAGGGAAAAACTGTTTTTT. It codes for CASSTSQGSREKLFF.

This chain connects TRBV9 to TRBJ2-6, with 7 bases that match TRBD1. J lost 1 base, V lost 0 bases, and 1 base had no gene match. Looked up from germline, CDR1 is SGDLS and CDR2 is YYNGEE. This CDR3 has 16 amino acids. CDR3 sequence (DNA): TGTGCCAGCAGCGTAGCAGGGGGATCTGGGGCCAACGTCCTGACTTTC. This gives the protein CASSVAGGSGANVLTF.

The rearrangement uses TRBV2 and TRBJ1-2; D is ambiguous. Trimming left V 7 bases short and J 2 bases short, with 11 bases between. CDR1 SNHLY and CDR2 FYNNEI come from the germline V gene. The CDR3 runs to 13 residues. The CDR3 loop is CASTRRRNYGYTF. DNA for the CDR3: TGTGCCAGCACCCGACGGCGAAACTATGGCTACACCTTC.

The chain has TRBV9 and TRBJ2-4; D assignment may be TRBD1 or TRBD2 (5 bases each). V lost 2 bases and J 0 bases, leaving 9 bases between the germline ends. This CDR3 spans 15 amino acids. Germline V CDR1 and CDR2: SGDLS, YYNGEE. Here the CDR3 DNA reads TGTGCCAGCAGCGTGGGGGTACTAGCCAAAAACATTCAGTACTTC. Its protein product is CASSVGVLAKNIQYF.